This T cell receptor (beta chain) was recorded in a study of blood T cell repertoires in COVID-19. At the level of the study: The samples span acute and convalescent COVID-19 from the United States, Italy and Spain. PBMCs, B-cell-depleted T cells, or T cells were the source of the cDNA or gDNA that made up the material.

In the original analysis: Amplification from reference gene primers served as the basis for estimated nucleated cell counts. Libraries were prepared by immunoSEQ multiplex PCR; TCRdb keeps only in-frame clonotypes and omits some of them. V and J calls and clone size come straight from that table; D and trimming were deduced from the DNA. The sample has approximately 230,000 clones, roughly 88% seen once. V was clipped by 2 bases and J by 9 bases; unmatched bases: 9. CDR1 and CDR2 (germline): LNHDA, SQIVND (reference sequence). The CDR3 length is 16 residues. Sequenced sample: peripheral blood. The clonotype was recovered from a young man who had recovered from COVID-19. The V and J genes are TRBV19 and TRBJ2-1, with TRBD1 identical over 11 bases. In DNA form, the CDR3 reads TGTGCCAGTAGTATAAGGAGGACAGGGGGCGGGGGTGAGCAGTTCTTC. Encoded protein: CASSIRRTGGGGEQFF.